The 32 T cell receptor beta chains below all came from one sample that was sequenced in a study of blood T cell repertoires in COVID-19. TCRdb's copy holds only in-frame clones and misses some; the assay was immunoSEQ multiplex PCR. The repertoire holds approximately 100,000 clones, approximately 80% seen once, with 20% to 25% in the top ten. Sequenced input: peripheral blood. Receptors originate from a man aged 65 to 79 with active or convalescent COVID-19.

The rearrangement links TRBV5-1 to TRBJ2-7, with 9 nucleotides matching TRBD1. This CDR3 is 14 amino acids long. Germline assignment: CDR1 SGHRS and CDR2 YFSETQ. Trimming removed 4 bases from V and 6 bases from J; junction bases left unmatched: 8. CDR3 amino acids: CASSEGQGFGEQYF. CDR3 bases: TGCGCCAGCAGCGAGGGACAGGGTTTCGGCGAGCAGTACTTC.

The V call is TRBV30, the J call TRBJ2-2; 12 positions agree with TRBD2. Trimming removed 1 base from V and 1 base from J; junction bases left unmatched: 13. Germline assignment: CDR1 GTSNPN and CDR2 SVGIG (reference sequence). The CDR3 has 20 residues. The CDR3 sequence: CAWSAWAGELAGGNTGELFF. The DNA of the CDR3 is TGTGCCTGGAGTGCGTGGGCAGGGGAACTAGCGGGAGGGAACACCGGGGAGCTGTTTTTT. Complete variable domain (other parts from reference TRBV30 and TRBJ2-2): SQTIHQWPATLVQPVGSPLSLECTVEGTSNPNLYWYRQAAGRGLQLLFYSVGIGQISSEVPQNLSASRPQDRQFILSSKKLLLSDSGFYLCAWSAWAGELAGGNTGELFFGEGSRLTVL.

The chain recombines TRBV3-1 (or the pseudogene TRBV3-2) with TRBJ2-1; maybe TRBD2 (5 bases). This CDR3 is 13 amino acids long. Trimming pared 2 bases from V and 4 bases from J, leaving 6 bases between. In germline, CDR1 is LGHDT, CDR2 YNNKEL (reference sequence). CDR3 DNA: TGTGCCAGCAGCCAACGGGGATACAATGAGCAGTTCTTC. It is translated as CASSQRGYNEQFF.

This clone has ten or more counts. This chain connects TRBV28 to TRBJ1-4, with TRBD1 identical over 9 bases. Trimming at V came to 7 bases and at J to 7 bases, leaving 10 bases not matched to a gene. Germline V gene data show CDR1 as MDHEN and CDR2 as SYDVKM. The CDR3 has 15 residues. The CDR3 nucleotides are TGTGCCAGCACCCGGTCCGGGACAGGGTCTGAAAAACTGTTTTTT. Translating gives CASTRSGTGSEKLFF.

The CDR3 loop reads CASSPPSGRALDTQYF. Here the CDR3 DNA reads TGTGCCAGCTCACCCCCTAGCGGGAGGGCCTTGGATACCCAGTACTTC. The genes are TRBV18 and TRBJ2-5; TRBD2 agrees at 12 bases. The CDR3 covers 16 residues. V lost 3 bases, J lost 8 bases, and 10 bases stayed unmatched. The germline V gene has CDR1 KGHSH and CDR2 LQKENI.

V gene TRBV5-1 combines with J gene TRBJ1-2; D is undetermined. The CDR3 runs to 18 residues. V lost 4 bases and J 0 bases, leaving 22 bases between the germline ends. CDR1 is SGHRS, CDR2 YFSETQ, per germline. CDR3 sequence (DNA): TGCGCCAGCAGCCCCGGACCTGCGGGTGGTGGGGCTAACTATGGCTACACCTTC. As protein: CASSPGPAGGGANYGYTF.

In this sample, this clone turned up once. The chain uses TRBV19 and TRBJ1-1; TRBD1 matches at 8 bases. The V gene end was trimmed by 7 bases and the J gene end by 5 bases; junction bases not matched to a gene: 6. The CDR3 is made up of 13 amino acids. Germline lookup yields CDR1 LNHDA and CDR2 SQIVND (reference sequence). CDR3 sequence: CASTTGVWTEAFF. The CDR3 DNA reads as TGTGCCAGTACGACAGGGGTTTGGACTGAAGCTTTCTTT.

This sequence joins TRBV5-8 and TRBJ1-2, with 12 bases lining up with TRBD1. This CDR3 is built from 16 residues. The V gene's germline CDR1 is SGHTS and CDR2 YDEGEE. After removal of 9 bases from V and 4 bases from J, the junction contained 13 bases not matched to a gene. The CDR3 reads CATSRDRGRMAYGYTF. CDR3 DNA: TGTGCCACCTCCCGGGACAGGGGGCGCATGGCCTATGGCTACACCTTC.

This clone was observed once. The CDR3 here is CASSEDWRLGNTIYF. The CDR3 DNA follows: TGTGCCAGCAGTGAGGATTGGAGGTTAGGAAACACCATATATTTT. The chain uses TRBV6-1 and TRBJ1-3; D gene ambiguous. CDR3 length: 15 residues. CDR1 is MNHNS, CDR2 SASEGT, per germline. Trimming left V 3 bases short and J 4 bases short, with 13 bases between.

This clone came up a few times. The chain uses TRBV6-6 and TRBJ2-7; TRBD1 matches 8 bases. CDR1 MNHNY and CDR2 SVGAGI come from the germline V gene (reference sequence). The CDR3 runs 14 residues. V gave up 8 bases and J gave up 3 bases; unmatched junction bases: 9. CDR3 sequence (DNA): TGTGCCAGCGGGCCCGGGGACAGGAGCTACGAGCAGTACTTC. It yields the protein CASGPGDRSYEQYF.

The chain links TRBV3-1 (or the pseudogene TRBV3-2) to TRBJ2-1, with TRBD2 matching over 7 bases. Trimming took 1 base from V and 1 from J; bases not matched to a gene: 10. The CDR3 has 18 amino acids. From germline, CDR1 is LGHDT and CDR2 YNNKEL (reference sequence). The CDR3 loop reads CASSQVMIAGVSYNEQFF. For the CDR3, the DNA is TGTGCCAGCAGCCAAGTCATGATAGCGGGTGTATCCTACAATGAGCAGTTCTTC.

The chain recombines TRBV5-1 with TRBJ2-2, with 7 bases aligning to TRBD2. The V and J ends lost 0 bases and 4 bases, in that order; junction bases with no gene match: 6. CDR1 SGHRS and CDR2 YFSETQ come from the germline V gene. This CDR3 contains 16 residues. The CDR3 bases are TGCGCCAGCAGCTTGGGGAGCGGGGTGACCACCGGGGAGCTGTTTTTT. Protein product: CASSLGSGVTTGELFF. Full variable domain (rest looked up from reference TRBV5-1 and TRBJ2-2): KAGVTQTPRYLIKTRGQQVTLSCSPISGHRSVSWYQQTPGQGLQFLFEYFSETQRNKGNFPGRFSGRQFSNSRSEMNVSTLELGDSALYLCASSLGSGVTTGELFFGEGSRLTVL.

The chain has TRBV14 and TRBJ2-5; D gene ambiguous. Trimming took off 0 bases at V and 1 base at J, with 9 bases between the two ends. The CDR3 consists of 15 residues. Germline V gives CDR1 SGHDN, CDR2 FVKESK. The CDR3: CASSQDQKFQETQYF. The CDR3, as DNA: TGTGCCAGCAGCCAAGATCAGAAGTTCCAAGAGACCCAGTACTTC.

The chain is built from TRBV3-1 (or the pseudogene TRBV3-2) and TRBJ2-1; a weak D match, TRBD2 (5 bases). The CDR3 has 16 residues. Looked up from germline, CDR1 is LGHDT and CDR2 is YNNKEL (reference sequence). V shed 0 bases and J shed 6 bases, with 15 bases lying between them. CDR3 residues: CASSQDVGESGNEQFF. Here the CDR3 DNA reads TGTGCCAGCAGCCAAGATGTCGGGGAGTCCGGCAATGAGCAGTTCTTC.

The chain has TRBV5-1 and TRBJ2-7; the D gene is possibly TRBD2 (6 bases). The CDR3 covers 14 residues. The V gene's germline CDR1 is SGHRS and CDR2 YFSETQ. Trimming shortened V by 3 bases and J by 0 bases, and 10 bases separated the two germline ends. The CDR3 protein is CASSSAGISYEQYF. The CDR3 coding sequence is TGCGCCAGCAGCTCGGCGGGGATCTCCTACGAGCAGTACTTC.

This clone was detected once. The rearrangement uses TRBV3-1 (or the pseudogene TRBV3-2) and TRBJ1-2; tentative D call: TRBD1 (6 bases). The CDR3 is 13 residues long. V gave up 4 bases and J gave up 8 bases, with 14 bases separating them. Germline CDR1 and CDR2: LGHDT and YNNKEL (reference sequence). CDR3 nucleotide sequence: TGTGCCAGCAGCCGCGCACAGGGAGACGGCTACACCTTC. Protein product: CASSRAQGDGYTF.

The chain couples TRBV19 to TRBJ2-1, with D maybe TRBD1 (6 bases). The CDR3 extends over 12 amino acids. The V end was cut by 5 bases, the J end by 7 bases, with 9 bases between. Germline-derived CDR1 and CDR2 are LNHDA and SQIVND (reference sequence). CDR3 protein: CASSAQGNEQFF. The CDR3 region has the DNA TGTGCCAGTAGTGCCCAGGGGAATGAGCAGTTCTTC. The variable domain in full, completed from reference TRBV19 and TRBJ2-1, reads DGGITQSPKYLFRKEGQNVTLSCEQNLNHDAMYWYRQDPGQGLRLIYYSQIVNDFQKGDIAEGYSVSREKKESFPLTVTSAQKNPTAFYLCASSAQGNEQFFGPGTRLTVL.

The gene calls are TRBV5-1 and TRBJ2-2; D is ambiguous. Trimming pared 4 bases from V and 7 bases from J, leaving 17 bases between. The CDR3 totals 15 residues. The germline gives CDR1 SGHRS, CDR2 YFSETQ. The CDR3 protein is CASSPRYSLNGELFF. CDR3 nucleotide sequence: TGCGCCAGCAGCCCGCGGTACTCATTAAACGGGGAGCTGTTTTTT.

The V and J genes are TRBV5-6 and TRBJ1-2, with 10 bases that match TRBD1. The CDR3 length is 16 residues. Germline CDR1 is SGHDT and CDR2 is YYEEEE. The J segment lost 4 bases and the V segment lost 2 bases, leaving 8 bases of the junction unmatched. In nucleotides, the CDR3 is TGTGCCAGCAGCTTACGCCGGGACAGGGGCGGCTATGGCTACACCTTC. Amino acid sequence: CASSLRRDRGGYGYTF. The variable domain in full, completed from reference TRBV5-6 and TRBJ1-2, reads DAGVTQSPTHLIKTRGQQVTLRCSPKSGHDTVSWYQQALGQGPQFIFQYYEEEERQRGNFPDRFSGHQFPNYSSELNVNALLLGDSALYLCASSLRRDRGGYGYTFGSGTRLTVV.

The chain is built from TRBV4-1 and TRBJ2-7; 9 bases are a match to TRBD1. The V gene's germline CDR1 is MGHRA and CDR2 YSYEKL. This CDR3 has 15 residues. V lost 0 bases and J lost 5; bases outside the gene matches: 5. The CDR3 region has the DNA TGCGCCAGCAGCCAAGAGAGGGACAGGGACCACGAGCAGTACTTC. Encoded protein: CASSQERDRDHEQYF.

This chain connects TRBV6-2 or TRBV6-3 to TRBJ2-1; 7 bases match TRBD1. V shed 5 bases and J 0 bases; nucleotides not matched to a gene: 7. Per germline, CDR1 MNHEY and CDR2 SVGEGT. The CDR3 totals 16 residues. CDR3 amino acids: CASSPRGGSSYNEQFF. DNA for the CDR3: TGTGCCAGCAGTCCCCGAGGGGGCTCCTCCTACAATGAGCAGTTCTTC.

This chain joins TRBV6-5 and TRBJ2-1; no reliable D call. V dropped 6 bases and J dropped 3 bases, with 12 bases sitting between them. CDR1 is MNHEY and CDR2 is SVGAGI in the germline V gene. This CDR3 is 14 amino acids long. The CDR3 DNA is TGTGCCAGCAGCCGCCCGGGTTTCTACAATGAGCAGTTCTTC. It specifies CASSRPGFYNEQFF.

The DNA for the CDR3 is TGTGCCAGCAGCCAAGTTTTCGGGGGGACCTACGAGCAGTACTTC. Translated: CASSQVFGGTYEQYF. This chain connects TRBV14 to TRBJ2-7; 7 bases align to TRBD2. Per the germline V gene, CDR1 is SGHDN and CDR2 is FVKESK. The CDR3 consists of 15 residues. V shed 1 base, J shed 2 bases, and the junction held 5 bases outside the gene matches.

The chain joins TRBV10-1 to TRBJ2-5; weak D call: TRBD1 (6 bases). The CDR3 covers 14 residues. Trimming stripped 6 bases from V and 2 bases from J, with 13 bases between. Germline CDR1 WNHNN, CDR2 SYGVQD (reference sequence). CDR3 sequence (DNA): TGCGCCAGCAGGAACTCGGACAGACAAGAGACCCAGTACTTC. Translation gives CASRNSDRQETQYF.

The chain joins TRBV5-1 to TRBJ2-5; possible D gene TRBD2, 6 bases. V lost 4 bases to trimming and J lost 1 base, with 14 bases between them. CDR1 is SGHRS and CDR2 is YFSETQ in the germline V gene. CDR3 length: 15 residues. Written as DNA, the CDR3 is TGCGCCAGCAGCGCTCTAGCGCCTACCCAAGAGACCCAGTACTTC. As protein: CASSALAPTQETQYF.

This sequence joins TRBV15 and TRBJ2-7, with 9 bases that match TRBD2. V lost 3 bases and J lost 6; bases outside the gene matches: 6. This CDR3 comprises 14 residues. CDR1 and CDR2 from the germline V gene are LNHNV and YYDKDF (reference sequence). The CDR3 DNA is TGTGCCACCAGCAGGGTAGCGGGGGTAGGCGAGCAGTACTTC. This translates into CATSRVAGVGEQYF.

The chain links TRBV6-5 to TRBJ2-7; 10 bases match TRBD1. Per the germline V gene, CDR1 is MNHEY and CDR2 is SVGAGI. The junction had 5 bases not matched to a gene; V was cut back by 2 bases and J by 7 bases. This CDR3 comprises 14 residues. This CDR3 is CASSYRQGAGEQYF. The DNA of the CDR3 is TGTGCCAGCAGTTACCGACAGGGGGCTGGAGAGCAGTACTTC.

CDR3 in DNA: TGTGCCAGCAGTGAGGAGATGGACACTGAAGCTTTCTTT. Its protein product is CASSEEMDTEAFF. The chain recombines TRBV6-4 with TRBJ1-1; D is undetermined. The CDR3 loop spans 13 amino acids. Between the trimmed V and J ends, which lost 3 bases and 3 bases, there was a span of 8 bases. The germline V gene encodes CDR1 MRHNA and CDR2 SNTAGT.

The genes are TRBV5-6 and TRBJ1-2, with 7 bases that match TRBD1. The V gene end was trimmed by 5 bases and the J gene end by 7 bases; junction bases not matched to a gene: 5. The germline CDR1 and CDR2 sequences are SGHDT and YYEEEE. This CDR3 spans 12 amino acids. CDR3 DNA sequence: TGTGCCAGCAGGCGACAGGGTTTTGGCTACACCTTC. Amino acid sequence: CASRRQGFGYTF.

The table lists this clone with a few counts. V and J are TRBV6-6 and TRBJ2-5; 8 bases map to TRBD2. V lost 5 bases and J lost 4; bases outside the gene matches: 9. The length of the CDR3 is 15 residues. Per the germline V gene, CDR1 is MNHNY and CDR2 is SVGAGI (reference sequence). Written as DNA, the CDR3 is TGTGCCAGCAGTCCCCCAGCGGGAGTAGGAGAGACCCAGTACTTC. Translation: CASSPPAGVGETQYF.

This rearrangement joins TRBV7-9 to TRBJ2-3; TRBD2 agrees at 8 bases. After removal of 6 bases from V and 6 bases from J, the junction contained 5 bases not matched to a gene. Germline V gene sequence: CDR1 SEHNR, CDR2 FQNEAQ (reference sequence). The CDR3 spans 13 residues. The CDR3 is CASSFSGADTQYF. The CDR3 DNA is TGTGCCAGCAGTTTTAGCGGGGCGGATACGCAGTATTTT.

The rearrangement uses TRBV5-1 and TRBJ2-2; 7 bases fit TRBD2. J lost 4 bases, V lost 7 bases, and 10 bases had no gene match. CDR1 is SGHRS, CDR2 YFSETQ, per germline. The CDR3 consists of 15 residues. The CDR3 loop is CASSSGLPSTGELFF. CDR3 DNA sequence: TGCGCCAGCTCTAGCGGCCTCCCTTCCACCGGGGAGCTGTTTTTT.